These T cell receptor beta chains were read from a single sample in a study of vaccination effects on CD4 cells after COVID-19. The assay was immunoSEQ multiplex PCR, and TCRdb's table has in-frame clones only and misses some. The table records more than 50,000 clones, about 80% of them present only once. For these receptors, no antigen is known. The source was CD4+ T cells from PBMCs cultured with HCoV-OC43 spike peptides, collected after COVID-19 vaccination. The receptor set was obtained from a human donor who received a COVID-19 vaccine. Each CDR3 is given with its conserved first and last residue. D genes are given only for firm matches. Size tells how often a clone was seen (once, few, many) or the class of an expanded clone, and some rows leave it out.

clone_size	cdr3_length	v_call	j_call	d_call	cdr3_aa	cdr3_nt
few	14	TRBV28	TRBJ1-1	.	CASSLPGGNTEAFF	TGTGCCAGCAGTTTACCAGGCGGGAACACTGAAGCTTTCTTT
.	13	TRBV5-1	TRBJ2-3	.	CASSQQGTDTQYF	TGCGCCAGCAGCCAACAGGGCACAGATACGCAGTATTTT
.	15	TRBV6-6	TRBJ2-5	.	CASIYDRGGRETQYF	TGTGCCAGCATTTACGACCGAGGTGGCCGGGAGACCCAGTACTTC
.	19	TRBV30	TRBJ1-5	TRBD1	CAWKNGEQGAIQRNQPQHF	TGTGCCTGGAAAAACGGGGAGCAGGGGGCAATTCAGCGCAATCAGCCCCAGCATTTT
.	16	TRBV6-6	TRBJ1-2	.	CASSYVGDTGKYGYTF	TGTGCCAGCAGTTACGTCGGGGACACCGGAAAGTATGGCTACACCTTC
.	11	TRBV29-1	TRBJ2-2	.	CSGGGTGELFF	TGCAGCGGGGGTGGCACCGGGGAGCTGTTTTTT
few	14	TRBV2	TRBJ1-5	.	CASASDSSNQPQHF	TGTGCCAGCGCCTCCGACAGCAGCAATCAGCCCCAGCATTTT
few	18	TRBV27	TRBJ1-6	.	CASSLLAVTSSYNSPLHF	TGTGCCAGCAGCCTCCTGGCAGTAACAAGCTCCTATAATTCACCCCTCCACTTT
.	14	TRBV7-9	TRBJ1-2	.	CASSSDSPNYGYTF	TGTGCCAGCAGCTCGGACAGCCCTAACTATGGCTACACCTTC
few	16	TRBV7-3	TRBJ1-1	TRBD1	CASSLMGTGGGTEAFF	TGTGCCAGCAGCTTAATGGGGACAGGGGGCGGGACTGAAGCTTTCTTT
.	12	TRBV6-5	TRBJ1-2	.	CASSYWGYGYTF	TGTGCCAGCAGTTATTGGGGGTATGGCTACACCTTC
.	11	TRBV7-8	TRBJ2-4	TRBD2	CASSPRLALYF	TGTGCCAGCAGCCCGCGACTAGCCCTGTACTTC
.	15	TRBV6-5	TRBJ1-3	.	CASSYSTGPGNTIYF	TGTGCCAGCAGTTACTCTACAGGGCCCGGAAACACCATATATTTT
.	13	TRBV12-3/TRBV12-4	TRBJ2-1	TRBD2	CASSLLAGNEQFF	TGTGCCAGCAGTTTGTTAGCGGGCAATGAGCAGTTCTTC
few	12	TRBV29-1	TRBJ2-2	.	CSVESGGGELFF	TGCAGCGTTGAATCCGGAGGCGGGGAGCTGTTTTTT
few	15	TRBV5-1	TRBJ2-4	.	CASSPTDGAKNIQYF	TGCGCCAGCAGCCCTACTGACGGAGCCAAAAACATTCAGTACTTC
.	17	TRBV5-4	TRBJ2-5	TRBD2	CASSLGTSGGVLETQYF	TGTGCCAGCAGCTTGGGAACTAGCGGGGGGGTTTTGGAGACCCAGTACTTC
few	15	TRBV19	TRBJ1-5	TRBD1	CASSAIQGAPQPQHF	TGTGCCAGTAGTGCTATACAGGGGGCTCCCCAGCCCCAGCATTTT
.	14	TRBV14	TRBJ2-5	.	CASSINGNQETQYF	TGTGCCAGCAGCATAAACGGCAACCAAGAGACCCAGTACTTC
.	16	TRBV5-4	TRBJ1-1	TRBD1	CASSLHGWTGEIEAFF	TGTGCCAGCAGCCTACATGGATGGACAGGAGAAATTGAAGCTTTCTTT
.	12	TRBV29-1	TRBJ2-2	.	CSVGRGDGELFF	TGCAGCGTTGGAAGGGGGGACGGGGAGCTGTTTTTT
.	17	TRBV5-1	TRBJ2-5	TRBD1	CASSFGSPDRGGETQYF	TGCGCCAGCAGCTTTGGGTCCCCGGACAGGGGTGGGGAGACCCAGTACTTC